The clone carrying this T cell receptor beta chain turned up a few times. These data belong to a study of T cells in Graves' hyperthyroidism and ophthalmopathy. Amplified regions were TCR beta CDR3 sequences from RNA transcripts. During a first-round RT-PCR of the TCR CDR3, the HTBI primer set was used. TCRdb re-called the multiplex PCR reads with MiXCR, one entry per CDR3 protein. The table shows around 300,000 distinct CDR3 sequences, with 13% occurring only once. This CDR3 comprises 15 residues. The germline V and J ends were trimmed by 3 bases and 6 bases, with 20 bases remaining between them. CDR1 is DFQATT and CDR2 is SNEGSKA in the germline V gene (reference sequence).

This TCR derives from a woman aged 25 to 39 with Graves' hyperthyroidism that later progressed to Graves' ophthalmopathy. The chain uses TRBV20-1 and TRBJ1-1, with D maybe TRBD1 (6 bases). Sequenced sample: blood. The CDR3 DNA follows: TGCAGTGCTAGGTCCTATAGGGACATCAAGCCTGAAGCTTTCTTT. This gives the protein CSARSYRDIKPEAFF.